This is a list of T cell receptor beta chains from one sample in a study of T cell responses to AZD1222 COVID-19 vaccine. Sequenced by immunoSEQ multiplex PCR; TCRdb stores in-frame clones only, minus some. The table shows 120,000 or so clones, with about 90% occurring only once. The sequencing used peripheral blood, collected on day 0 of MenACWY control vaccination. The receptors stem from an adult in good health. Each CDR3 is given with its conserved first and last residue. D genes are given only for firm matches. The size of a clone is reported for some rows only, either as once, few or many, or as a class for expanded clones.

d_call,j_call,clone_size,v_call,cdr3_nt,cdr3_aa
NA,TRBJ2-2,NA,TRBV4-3,TGCGCCAGCAGCCAAGGGGCACAGGGTATCACCGGGGAGCTGTTTTTT,CASSQGAQGITGELFF
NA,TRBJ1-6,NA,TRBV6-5,TGTGCCAGCAGTTACTCGAACCCCGATAATTCACCCCTCCACTTT,CASSYSNPDNSPLHF
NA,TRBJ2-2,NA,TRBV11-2,TGTGCCAGCAGCTTCTCTGGCGGGAAGAACACCGGGGAGCTGTTTTTT,CASSFSGGKNTGELFF
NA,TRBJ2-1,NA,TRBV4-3,TGCGCCAGCAGCCAAGAGTTAGCAAGTAGCTCCTACAATGAGCAGTTCTTC,CASSQELASSSYNEQFF
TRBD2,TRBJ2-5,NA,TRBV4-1,TGCGCCAGCAGCCAAGAAGTAGGACTAGCGGCGGTCCAGGAGACCCAGTACTTC,CASSQEVGLAAVQETQYF
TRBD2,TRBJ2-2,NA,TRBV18,TGTGCCAGCTCCCGCCCGCGGCTTAGGGGACTAGCGGGGGTCCTCCCGAACACCGGGGAGCTGTTTTTT,CASSRPRLRGLAGVLPNTGELFF
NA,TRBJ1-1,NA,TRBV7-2,TGTGCCAGCAGCTTAGATCCGGGGGAGAACACTGAAGCTTTCTTT,CASSLDPGENTEAFF
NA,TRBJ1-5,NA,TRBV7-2,TGTGCCAGCAGCTTAGTTACCAATAGCAATCAGCCCCAGCATTTT,CASSLVTNSNQPQHF
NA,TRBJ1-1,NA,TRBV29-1,TGCAGCGTGGGTAAGGGAGGGCTGGGCACTGAAGCTTTCTTT,CSVGKGGLGTEAFF
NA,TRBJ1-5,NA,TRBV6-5,TGTGCCAGCAGTCCAATTGGGGGCAATCAGCCCCAGCATTTT,CASSPIGGNQPQHF
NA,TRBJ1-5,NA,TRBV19,TGTGCCAGTAGTATGCGGGGCCGCAATCAGCCCCAGCATTTT,CASSMRGRNQPQHF
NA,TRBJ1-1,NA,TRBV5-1,TGCGCCAGCAGCTTGGCCTCAGGGGCAGGGAACACTGAAGCTTTCTTT,CASSLASGAGNTEAFF
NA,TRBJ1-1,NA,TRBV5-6,TGTGCCAGCAGCTTGAGGGGTGTGAACACTGAAGCTTTCTTT,CASSLRGVNTEAFF
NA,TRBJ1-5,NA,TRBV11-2,TGTGCCAGCAGCCCGGGTAGTAAGAGCAATCAGCCCCAGCATTTT,CASSPGSKSNQPQHF
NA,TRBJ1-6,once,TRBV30,TGTGCCTGGAGTCCGGTGGGCGGGGGGAAATCACCCCTCCACTTT,CAWSPVGGGKSPLHF
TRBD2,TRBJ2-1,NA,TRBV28,TGTGCCAGCAGGCTGACTAGCGGGGGGGACTACAATGAGCAGTTCTTC,CASRLTSGGDYNEQFF
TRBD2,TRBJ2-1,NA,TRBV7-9,TGTGCCAGCAGCCCAGGCCTAGCGGGAGGCATGGATGAGCAGTTCTTC,CASSPGLAGGMDEQFF
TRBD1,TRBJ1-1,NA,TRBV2,TGTGCCAGCAGGCAGGGGGCCCGGGGAATGAACACTGAAGCTTTCTTT,CASRQGARGMNTEAFF
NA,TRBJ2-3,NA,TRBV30,TGTGCCTGGAATAGGAGAAACGCAGATACGCAGTATTTT,CAWNRRNADTQYF
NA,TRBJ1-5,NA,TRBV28,TGTGCCAGCAGTCCCGGGGGACTAAGACAGCCCCAGCATTTT,CASSPGGLRQPQHF
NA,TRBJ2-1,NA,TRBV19,TGTGCCAGTAGTTCTGCCCCAATACAGGGTTTTAACTACAATGAGCAGTTCTTC,CASSSAPIQGFNYNEQFF
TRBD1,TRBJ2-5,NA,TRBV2,TGTGCCAGCAGAGGACAGGGGTTGGAGACCCAGTACTTC,CASRGQGLETQYF
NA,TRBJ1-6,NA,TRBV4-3,TGCGCCAGCAGCCAAGATCCCGGAACCGAAGACGGAACCTATAATTCACCCCTCCACTTT,CASSQDPGTEDGTYNSPLHF
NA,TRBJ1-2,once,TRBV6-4,TGTGCCAGCAGTGAAGGTACTGGCTACACCTTC,CASSEGTGYTF
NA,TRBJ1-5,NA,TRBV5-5,TGTGCCAGCAGCTTGGACGTTGGGCAGCCCCAGCATTTT,CASSLDVGQPQHF
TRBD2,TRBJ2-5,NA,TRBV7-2,TGTGCCAGCAGCCCAGCGGGGGGTCAAGAGACCCAGTACTTC,CASSPAGGQETQYF
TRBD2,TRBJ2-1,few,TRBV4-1,TGCGCCAGCAGCCAAGTAGCGGGAGGATCCTACAATGAGCAGTTCTTC,CASSQVAGGSYNEQFF
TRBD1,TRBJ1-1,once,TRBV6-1,TGTGCCAGCAGTGAGCGTACCACAGGGGGCACTGAAGCTTTCTTT,CASSERTTGGTEAFF
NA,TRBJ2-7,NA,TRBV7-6,TGTGCCAGCAGCCCACGGACGCGGCCCCCAAGGTCCTACGAGCAGTACTTC,CASSPRTRPPRSYEQYF
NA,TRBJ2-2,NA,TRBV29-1,TGCAGCGTTGCGAGGCGGACCGGGGAGCTGTTTTTT,CSVARRTGELFF
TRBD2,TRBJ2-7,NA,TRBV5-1,TGCGCCAGCAGCCATAGCGGGAGGGGTTCCTACGAGCAGTACTTC,CASSHSGRGSYEQYF
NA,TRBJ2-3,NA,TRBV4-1,TGCGCCAGCAGCCAAGGGTGGGGTACGCAGTATTTT,CASSQGWGTQYF
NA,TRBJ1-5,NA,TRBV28,TGTGCCAGCATCGTATCGGGGGGCAACAATCAGCCCCAGCATTTT,CASIVSGGNNQPQHF
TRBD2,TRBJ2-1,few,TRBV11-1,TGTGCCAGCAGCTTAGGGCGGGAGACGTTATACAATGAGCAGTTCTTC,CASSLGRETLYNEQFF
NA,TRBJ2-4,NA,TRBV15,TGTGCCACCAGCAGATTTCGCGGGACAGCCAAAAACATTCAGTACTTC,CATSRFRGTAKNIQYF
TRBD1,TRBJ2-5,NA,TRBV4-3,TGCGCCAGCAGCCAAAATGGACAGGGTCAAGAGACCCAGTACTTC,CASSQNGQGQETQYF
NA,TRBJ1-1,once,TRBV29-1,TGCAGCGTTACCCGGGCTGCGGACACTGAAGCTTTCTTT,CSVTRAADTEAFF
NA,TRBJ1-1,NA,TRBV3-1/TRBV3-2,TGTGCCAGCAGCCAAGATCTGAGGGACACTGAAGCTTTCTTT,CASSQDLRDTEAFF
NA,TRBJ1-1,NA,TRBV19,TGTGCCAGTAGTATTTCTGCAGGGTTGAGCACTGAAGCTTTCTTT,CASSISAGLSTEAFF
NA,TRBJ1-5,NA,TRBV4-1,TGCGCCAGCAGCCTAAGATATGGGGTAAGCAATCAGCCCCAGCATTTT,CASSLRYGVSNQPQHF
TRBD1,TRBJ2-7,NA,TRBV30,TGTGCCTGGTCCCAAGGACAGGGTTACGAGCAGTACTTC,CAWSQGQGYEQYF
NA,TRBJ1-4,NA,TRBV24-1,TGTGCCACCAGTGATTTGCCCGGACAGCCTGGTGAAAAACTGTTTTTT,CATSDLPGQPGEKLFF
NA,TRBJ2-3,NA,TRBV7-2,TGTGCCAGCAGCTCCGCCAGAGATACGCAGTATTTT,CASSSARDTQYF
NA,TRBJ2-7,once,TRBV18,TGTGCCAGCTCACCACCGCGGCTAGGCATTACCTCCTACGAGCAGTACTTC,CASSPPRLGITSYEQYF
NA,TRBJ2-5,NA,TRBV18,TGTGCCAGCTCACCGCTCGGGTCGCAAGAGACCCAGTACTTC,CASSPLGSQETQYF
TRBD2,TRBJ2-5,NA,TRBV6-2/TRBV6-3,TGTGCCAGCAGTTACCCAAAATCGGCGGGGGATGTGACCCAGTACTTC,CASSYPKSAGDVTQYF
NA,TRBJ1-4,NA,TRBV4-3,TGCGCCAGCAGCCAAGAAGGGACACGTTTTGAAAAACTGTTTTTT,CASSQEGTRFEKLFF
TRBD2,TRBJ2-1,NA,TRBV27,TGTGCCAGCAGCAGGGACTACCTCAATGAGCAGTTCTTC,CASSRDYLNEQFF
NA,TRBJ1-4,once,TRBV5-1,TGCGCCAGCAGCGTACAGTCGGATACAGAAAAACTGTTTTTT,CASSVQSDTEKLFF
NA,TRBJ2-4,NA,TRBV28,TGTGCCAGCAGTTTACAGGCGGGCATTCAGTACTTC,CASSLQAGIQYF
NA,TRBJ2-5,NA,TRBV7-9,TGTGCCAGCAGCTACCGTAGCTTGAGGGAGACCCAGTACTTC,CASSYRSLRETQYF